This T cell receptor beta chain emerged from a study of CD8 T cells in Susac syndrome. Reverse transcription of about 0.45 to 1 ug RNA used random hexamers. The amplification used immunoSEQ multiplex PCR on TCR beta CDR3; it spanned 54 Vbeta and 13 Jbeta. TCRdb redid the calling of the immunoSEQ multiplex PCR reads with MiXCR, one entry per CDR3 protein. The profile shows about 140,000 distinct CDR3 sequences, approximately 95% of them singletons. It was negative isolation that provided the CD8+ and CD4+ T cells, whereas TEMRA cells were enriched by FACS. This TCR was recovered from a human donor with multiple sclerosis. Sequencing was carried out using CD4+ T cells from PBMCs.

The CDR3 loop reads CACAIKNFEQYF. The CDR3 DNA reads TGTGCGTGTGCGATAAAGAATTTCGAGCAGTACTTC. The chain uses TRBV2 and TRBJ2-7; D gene unclear. The CDR3 spans 12 residues. Germline V gene data show CDR1 as SNHLY and CDR2 as FYNNEI. Filled out from reference TRBV2 and TRBJ2-7, the complete variable domain reads EPEVTQTPSHQVTQMGQEVILRCVPISNHLYFYWYRQILGQKVEFLVSFYNNEISEKSEIFDDQFSVERPDGSNFTLKIRSTKLEDSAMYFCACAIKNFEQYFGPGTRLTVT.